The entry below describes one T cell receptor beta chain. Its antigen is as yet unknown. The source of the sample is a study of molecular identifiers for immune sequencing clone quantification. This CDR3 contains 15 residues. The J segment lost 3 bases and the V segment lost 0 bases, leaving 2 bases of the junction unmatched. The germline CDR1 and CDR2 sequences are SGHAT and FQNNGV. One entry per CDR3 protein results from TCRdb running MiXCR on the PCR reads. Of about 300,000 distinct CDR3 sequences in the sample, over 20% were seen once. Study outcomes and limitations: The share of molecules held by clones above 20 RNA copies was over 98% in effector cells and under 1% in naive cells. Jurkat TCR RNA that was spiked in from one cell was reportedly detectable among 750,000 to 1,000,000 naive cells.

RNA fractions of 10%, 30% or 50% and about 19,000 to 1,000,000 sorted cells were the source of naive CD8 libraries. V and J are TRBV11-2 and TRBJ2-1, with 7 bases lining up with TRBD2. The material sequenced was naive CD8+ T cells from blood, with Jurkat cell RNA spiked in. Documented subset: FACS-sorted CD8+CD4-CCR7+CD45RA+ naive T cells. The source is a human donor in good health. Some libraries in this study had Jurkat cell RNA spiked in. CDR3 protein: CASSLDPSGYNEQFF. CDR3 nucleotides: TGTGCCAGCAGCTTAGATCCTAGCGGCTACAATGAGCAGTTCTTC.